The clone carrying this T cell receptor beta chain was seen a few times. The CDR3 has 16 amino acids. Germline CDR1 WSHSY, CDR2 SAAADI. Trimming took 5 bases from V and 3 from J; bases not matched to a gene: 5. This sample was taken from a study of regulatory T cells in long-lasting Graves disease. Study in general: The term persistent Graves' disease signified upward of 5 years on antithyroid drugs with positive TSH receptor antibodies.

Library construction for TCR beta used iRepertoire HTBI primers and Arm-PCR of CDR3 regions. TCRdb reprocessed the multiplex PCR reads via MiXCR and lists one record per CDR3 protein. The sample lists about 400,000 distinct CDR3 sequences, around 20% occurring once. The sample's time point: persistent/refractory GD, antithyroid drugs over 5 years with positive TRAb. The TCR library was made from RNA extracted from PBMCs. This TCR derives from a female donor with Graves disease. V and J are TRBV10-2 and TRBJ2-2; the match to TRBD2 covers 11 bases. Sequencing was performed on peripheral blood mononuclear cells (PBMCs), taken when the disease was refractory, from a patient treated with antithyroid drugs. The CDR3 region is CASSPTSGTYTGELFF. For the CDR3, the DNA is TGCGCCAGCAGTCCGACTAGCGGGACCTACACCGGGGAGCTGTTTTTT.